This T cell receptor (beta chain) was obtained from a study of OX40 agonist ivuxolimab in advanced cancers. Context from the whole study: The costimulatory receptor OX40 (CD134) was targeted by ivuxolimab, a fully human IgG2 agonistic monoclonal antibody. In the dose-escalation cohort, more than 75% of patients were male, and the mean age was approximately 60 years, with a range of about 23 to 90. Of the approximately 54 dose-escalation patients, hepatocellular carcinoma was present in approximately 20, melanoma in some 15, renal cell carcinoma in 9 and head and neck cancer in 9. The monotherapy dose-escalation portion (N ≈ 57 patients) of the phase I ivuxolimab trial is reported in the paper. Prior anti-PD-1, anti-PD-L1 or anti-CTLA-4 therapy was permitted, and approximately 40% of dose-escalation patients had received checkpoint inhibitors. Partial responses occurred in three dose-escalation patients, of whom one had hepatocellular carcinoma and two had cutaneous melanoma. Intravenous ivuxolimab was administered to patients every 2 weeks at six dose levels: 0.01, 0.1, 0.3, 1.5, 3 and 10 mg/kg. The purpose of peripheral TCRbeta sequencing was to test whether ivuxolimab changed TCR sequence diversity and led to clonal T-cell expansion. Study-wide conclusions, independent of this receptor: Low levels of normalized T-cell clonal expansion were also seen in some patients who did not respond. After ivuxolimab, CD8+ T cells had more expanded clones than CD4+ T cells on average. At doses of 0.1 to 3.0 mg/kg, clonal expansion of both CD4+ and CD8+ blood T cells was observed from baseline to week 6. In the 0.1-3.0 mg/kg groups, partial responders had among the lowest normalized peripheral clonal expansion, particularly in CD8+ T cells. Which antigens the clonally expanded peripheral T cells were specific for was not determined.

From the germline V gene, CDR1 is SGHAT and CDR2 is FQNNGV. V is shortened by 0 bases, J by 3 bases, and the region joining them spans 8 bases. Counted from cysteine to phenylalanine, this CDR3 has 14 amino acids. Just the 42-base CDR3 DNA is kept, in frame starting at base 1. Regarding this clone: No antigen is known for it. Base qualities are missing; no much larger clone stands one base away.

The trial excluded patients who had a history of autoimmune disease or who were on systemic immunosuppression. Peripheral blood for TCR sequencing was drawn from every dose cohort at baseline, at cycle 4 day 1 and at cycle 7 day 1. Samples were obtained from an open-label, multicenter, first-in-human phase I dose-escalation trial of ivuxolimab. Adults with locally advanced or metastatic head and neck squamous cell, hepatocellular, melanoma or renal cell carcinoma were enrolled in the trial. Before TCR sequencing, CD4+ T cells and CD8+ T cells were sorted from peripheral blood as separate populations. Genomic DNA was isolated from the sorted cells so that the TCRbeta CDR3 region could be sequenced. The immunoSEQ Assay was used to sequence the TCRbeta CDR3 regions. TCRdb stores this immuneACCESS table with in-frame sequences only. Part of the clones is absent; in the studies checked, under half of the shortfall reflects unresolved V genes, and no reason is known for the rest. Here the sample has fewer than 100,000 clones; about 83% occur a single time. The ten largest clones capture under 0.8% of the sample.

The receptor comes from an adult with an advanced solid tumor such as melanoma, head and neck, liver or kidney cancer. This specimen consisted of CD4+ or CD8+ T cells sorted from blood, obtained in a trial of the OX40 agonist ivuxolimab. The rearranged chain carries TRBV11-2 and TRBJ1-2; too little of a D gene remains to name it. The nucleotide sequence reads TGTGCCAGCAGCTTAGATGTGGCTGACTATGGCTACACCTTC. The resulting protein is CASSLDVADYGYTF.